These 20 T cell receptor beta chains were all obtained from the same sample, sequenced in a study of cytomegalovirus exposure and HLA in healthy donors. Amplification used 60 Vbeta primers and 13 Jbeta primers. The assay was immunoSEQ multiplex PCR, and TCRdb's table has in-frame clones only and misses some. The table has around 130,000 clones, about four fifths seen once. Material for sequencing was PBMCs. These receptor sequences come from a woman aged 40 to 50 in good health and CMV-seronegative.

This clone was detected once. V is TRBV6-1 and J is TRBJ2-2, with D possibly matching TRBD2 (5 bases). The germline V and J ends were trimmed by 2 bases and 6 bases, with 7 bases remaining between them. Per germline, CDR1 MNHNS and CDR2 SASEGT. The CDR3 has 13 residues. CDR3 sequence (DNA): TGTGCCAGCAGTGAATGGGGAGCCGGGGAGCTGTTTTTT. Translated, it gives CASSEWGAGELFF.

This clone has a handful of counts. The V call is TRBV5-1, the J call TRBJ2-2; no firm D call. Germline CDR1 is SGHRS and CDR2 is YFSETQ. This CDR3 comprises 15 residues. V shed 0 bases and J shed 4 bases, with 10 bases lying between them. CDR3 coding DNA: TGCGCCAGCAGCTTGGCCAGCTGGAGCACCGGGGAGCTGTTTTTT. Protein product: CASSLASWSTGELFF.

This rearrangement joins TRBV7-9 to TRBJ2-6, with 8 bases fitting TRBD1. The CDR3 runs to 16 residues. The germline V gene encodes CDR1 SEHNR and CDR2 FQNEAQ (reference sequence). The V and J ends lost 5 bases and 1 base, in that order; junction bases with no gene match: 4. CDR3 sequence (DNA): TGTGCCAGCAGCCCCGGACAGGGTTCTGGGGCCAACGTCCTGACTTTC. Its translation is CASSPGQGSGANVLTF.

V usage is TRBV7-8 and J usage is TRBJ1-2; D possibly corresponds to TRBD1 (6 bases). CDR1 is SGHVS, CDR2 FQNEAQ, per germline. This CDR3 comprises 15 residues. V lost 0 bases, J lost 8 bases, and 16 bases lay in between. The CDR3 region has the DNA TGTGCCAGCAGCTTAGCCCGGCGACAGGTTTTCGGCTACACCTTC. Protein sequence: CASSLARRQVFGYTF.

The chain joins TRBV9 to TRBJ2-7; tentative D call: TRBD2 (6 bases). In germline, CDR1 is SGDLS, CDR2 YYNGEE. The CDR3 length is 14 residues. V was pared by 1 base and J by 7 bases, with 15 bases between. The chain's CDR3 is CASSVSSGVGEQYF. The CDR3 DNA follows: TGTGCCAGCAGCGTATCCTCGGGAGTGGGGGAGCAGTACTTC.

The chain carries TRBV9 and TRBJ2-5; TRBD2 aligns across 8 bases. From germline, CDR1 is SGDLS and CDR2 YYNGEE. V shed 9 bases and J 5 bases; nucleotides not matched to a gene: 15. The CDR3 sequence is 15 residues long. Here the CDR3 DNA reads TGTGCCACCACCCGCAGCGGGGGTACTCGCGAGACCCAGTACTTC. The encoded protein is CATTRSGGTRETQYF.

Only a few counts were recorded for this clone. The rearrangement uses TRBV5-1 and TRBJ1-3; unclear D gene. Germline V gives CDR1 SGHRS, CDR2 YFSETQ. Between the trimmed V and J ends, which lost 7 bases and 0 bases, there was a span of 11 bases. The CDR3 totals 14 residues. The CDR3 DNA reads TGCGCCAGCGCCTCCGGGAGCTCTGGAAACACCATATATTTT. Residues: CASASGSSGNTIYF.

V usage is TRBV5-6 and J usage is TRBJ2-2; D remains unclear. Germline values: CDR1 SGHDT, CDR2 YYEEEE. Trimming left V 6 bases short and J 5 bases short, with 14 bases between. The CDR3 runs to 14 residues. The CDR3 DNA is TGTGCCAGCACGCTGGCACAGCCTACCGGGGAGCTGTTTTTT. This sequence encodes CASTLAQPTGELFF.

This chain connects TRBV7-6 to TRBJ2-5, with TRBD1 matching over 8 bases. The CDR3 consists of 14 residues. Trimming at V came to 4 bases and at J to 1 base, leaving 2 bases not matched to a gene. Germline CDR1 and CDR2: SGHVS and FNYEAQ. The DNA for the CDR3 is TGTGCCAGCAGCTCCGGGACAGGCCAAGAGACCCAGTACTTC. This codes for CASSSGTGQETQYF.

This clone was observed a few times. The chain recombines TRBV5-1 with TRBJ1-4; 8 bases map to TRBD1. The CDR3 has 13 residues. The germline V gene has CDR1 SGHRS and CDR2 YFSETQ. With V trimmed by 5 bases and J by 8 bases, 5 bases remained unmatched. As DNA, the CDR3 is TGCGCCAGCAGTAAGACAGGGGTCGAAAAACTGTTTTTT. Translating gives CASSKTGVEKLFF.

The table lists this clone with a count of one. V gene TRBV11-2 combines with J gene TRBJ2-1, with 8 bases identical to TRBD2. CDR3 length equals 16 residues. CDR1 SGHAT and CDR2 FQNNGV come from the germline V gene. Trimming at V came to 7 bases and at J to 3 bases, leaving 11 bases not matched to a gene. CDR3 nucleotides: TGTGCCAGCACCCAAACGGGGGGGGAGTACTACAATGAGCAGTTCTTC. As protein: CASTQTGGEYYNEQFF.

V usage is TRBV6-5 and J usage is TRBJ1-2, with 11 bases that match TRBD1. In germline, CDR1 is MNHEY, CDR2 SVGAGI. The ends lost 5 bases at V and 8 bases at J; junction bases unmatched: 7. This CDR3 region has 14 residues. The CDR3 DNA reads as TGTGCCAGCAGTCGCACCGGACAGGGGGCCGGCTACACCTTC. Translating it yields CASSRTGQGAGYTF.

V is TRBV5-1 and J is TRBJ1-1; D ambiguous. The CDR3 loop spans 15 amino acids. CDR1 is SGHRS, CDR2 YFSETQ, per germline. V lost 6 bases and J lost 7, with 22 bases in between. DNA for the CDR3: TGCGCCAGCAACCTTAATCCAGGAGTGGGAGGTGAAGCTTTCTTT. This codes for CASNLNPGVGGEAFF.

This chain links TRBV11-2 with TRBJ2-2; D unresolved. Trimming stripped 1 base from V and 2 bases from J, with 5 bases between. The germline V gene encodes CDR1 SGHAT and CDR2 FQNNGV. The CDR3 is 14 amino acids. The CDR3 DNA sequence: TGTGCCAGCAGCTTAGTTAGAAACACCGGGGAGCTGTTTTTT. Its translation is CASSLVRNTGELFF.

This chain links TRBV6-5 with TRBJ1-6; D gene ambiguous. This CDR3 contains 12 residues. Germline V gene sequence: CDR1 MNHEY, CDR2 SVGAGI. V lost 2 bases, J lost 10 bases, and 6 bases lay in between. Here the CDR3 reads CASSYPGSPLHF. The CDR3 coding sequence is TGTGCCAGCAGTTACCCAGGATCACCCCTCCACTTT.

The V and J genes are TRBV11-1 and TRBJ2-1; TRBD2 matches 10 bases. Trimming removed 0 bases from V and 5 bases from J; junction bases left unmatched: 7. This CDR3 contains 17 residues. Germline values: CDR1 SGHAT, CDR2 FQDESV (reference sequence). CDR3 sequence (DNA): TGTGCCAGCAGCTTAGCCGGCCTAGCGGGGGTCGACAATGAGCAGTTCTTC. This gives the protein CASSLAGLAGVDNEQFF.

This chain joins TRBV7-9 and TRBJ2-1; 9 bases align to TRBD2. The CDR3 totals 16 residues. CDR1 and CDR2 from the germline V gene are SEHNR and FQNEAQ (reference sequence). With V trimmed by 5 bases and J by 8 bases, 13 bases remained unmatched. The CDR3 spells CASSLKAGGVFHEQFF. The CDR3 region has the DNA TGTGCCAGCAGCCTAAAAGCGGGAGGTGTTTTCCATGAGCAGTTCTTC.

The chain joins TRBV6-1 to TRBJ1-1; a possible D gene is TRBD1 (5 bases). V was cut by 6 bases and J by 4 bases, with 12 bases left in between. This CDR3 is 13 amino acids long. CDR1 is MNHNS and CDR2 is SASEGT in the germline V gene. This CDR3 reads CASRPPGVTEAFF. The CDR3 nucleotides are TGTGCCAGCAGGCCCCCGGGGGTCACTGAAGCTTTCTTT.

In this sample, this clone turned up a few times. CDR3 nucleotides: TGTGCCAGCAGTGTGGAACAGGGGGACGGAAACACCATATATTTT. Protein sequence: CASSVEQGDGNTIYF. The chain uses TRBV6-1 and TRBJ1-3; 8 nucleotides agree with TRBD1. The CDR3 loop spans 15 amino acids. Per germline, CDR1 MNHNS and CDR2 SASEGT. The V segment lost 4 bases and the J segment 4 bases; nucleotides outside the gene matches: 6.

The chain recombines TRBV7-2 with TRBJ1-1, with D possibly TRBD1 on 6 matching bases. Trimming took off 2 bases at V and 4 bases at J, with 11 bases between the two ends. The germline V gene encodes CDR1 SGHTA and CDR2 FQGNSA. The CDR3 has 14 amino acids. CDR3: CASSLLGGATEAFF. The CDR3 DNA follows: TGTGCCAGCAGCTTACTGGGGGGGGCCACTGAAGCTTTCTTT.